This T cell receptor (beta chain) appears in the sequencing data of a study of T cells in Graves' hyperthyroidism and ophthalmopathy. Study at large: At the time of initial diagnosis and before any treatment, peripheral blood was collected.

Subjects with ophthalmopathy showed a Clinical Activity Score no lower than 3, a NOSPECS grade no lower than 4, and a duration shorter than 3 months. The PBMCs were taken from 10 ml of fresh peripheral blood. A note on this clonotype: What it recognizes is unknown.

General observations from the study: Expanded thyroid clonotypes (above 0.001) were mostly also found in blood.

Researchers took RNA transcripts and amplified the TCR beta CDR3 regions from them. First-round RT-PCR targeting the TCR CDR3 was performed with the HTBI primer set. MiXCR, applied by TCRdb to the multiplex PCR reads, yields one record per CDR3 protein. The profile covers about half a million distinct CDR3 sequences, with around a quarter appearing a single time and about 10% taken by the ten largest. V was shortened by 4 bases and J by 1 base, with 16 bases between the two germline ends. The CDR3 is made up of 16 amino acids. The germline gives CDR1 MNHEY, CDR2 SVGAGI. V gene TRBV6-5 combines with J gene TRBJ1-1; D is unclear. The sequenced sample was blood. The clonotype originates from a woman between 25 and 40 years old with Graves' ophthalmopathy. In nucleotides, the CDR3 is TGTGCCAGCAGTTCGGCGCAGGACCTCCGGAACACTGAAGCTTTCTTT. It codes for CASSSAQDLRNTEAFF.